This T cell receptor beta chain was sequenced for a study of cytomegalovirus exposure and HLA in healthy donors. Points on this clone: Its antigen remains unidentified.

Clones were read by immunoSEQ multiplex PCR, and TCRdb kept only the in-frame ones, dropping some. The table has a few hundred thousand clones, about 86% seen once. Germline V gene sequence: CDR1 SQVTM, CDR2 ANQGSEA. The CDR3 covers 15 residues. V trimming: 3 bases; J trimming: 2 bases; junction bases outside the gene matches: 4. Study results and caveats: It was reportedly the case that the classifier diagnosed cytomegalovirus status with high specificity and sensitivity. Confirmation in vitro established that three CMV-associated chains were specific for CMV antigens.

The chain uses TRBV29-1 and TRBJ2-1; TRBD1 agrees at 10 bases. Source material: PBMCs. The sequence was collected from a woman under 30 in good health and CMV-seronegative. CDR3 bases: TGCAGCGTTGATGGACAGGGGGGACCCTACAATGAGCAGTTCTTC. This translates into CSVDGQGGPYNEQFF.